This T cell receptor (beta chain) is from a study of beta chain features in type 1 diabetes. J gave up 1 base and V 4 bases, and 5 bases lay outside the gene matches. Germline V gives CDR1 SGHNT, CDR2 YYREEE (reference sequence). There are 16 residues in the CDR3. Investigators reverse transcribed all isolated RNA, so they sequenced expressed TCRB transcripts. Some 4 million reads were obtained on average from naive, central memory and regulatory T cell samples. Measured with immunoSEQ multiplex PCR; TCRdb has only the in-frame clones, and not every one. The sample has a few hundred thousand clones, about 11% seen once. A word on this clone: Its target is not known.

Study-wide results and caveats: The VDJ junctions of type 1 diabetes patients carried fewer insertions and more deletions. Whether HLA type influences TCRB rearrangement remained unresolved here. The naive, central memory and Treg TCRB repertoires of patients appeared to be more similar to one another than those of healthy donors.

Sequenced material: naive CD4+ T cells from blood. The chain links TRBV5-4 to TRBJ2-1; 10 bases are a match to TRBD2. This receptor was identified in a woman in her twenties or thirties in good health. The CDR3 here is CASSSSGRRSYNEQFF. The CDR3 DNA reads as TGTGCCAGCAGCAGTAGCGGGAGGAGGTCCTACAATGAGCAGTTCTTC. Full variable domain (rest looked up from reference TRBV5-4 and TRBJ2-1): ETGVTQSPTHLIKTRGQQVTLRCSSQSGHNTVSWYQQALGQGPQFIFQYYREEENGRGNFPPRFSGLQFPNYSSELNVNALELDDSALYLCASSSSGRRSYNEQFFGPGTRLTVL.